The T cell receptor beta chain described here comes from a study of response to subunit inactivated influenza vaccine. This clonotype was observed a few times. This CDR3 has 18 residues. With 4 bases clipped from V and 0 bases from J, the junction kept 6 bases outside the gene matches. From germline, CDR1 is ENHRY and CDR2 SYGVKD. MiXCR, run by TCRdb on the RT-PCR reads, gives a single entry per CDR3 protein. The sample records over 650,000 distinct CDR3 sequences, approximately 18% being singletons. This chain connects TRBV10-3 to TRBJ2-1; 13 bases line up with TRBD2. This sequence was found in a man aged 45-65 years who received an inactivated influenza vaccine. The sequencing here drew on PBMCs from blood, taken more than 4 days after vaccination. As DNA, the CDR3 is TGTGCCATCAGTGTCGTCTGGACTAGCGGGAGCTCCTACAATGAGCAGTTCTTC. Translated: CAISVVWTSGSSYNEQFF.